A single sample gave rise to the 30 T cell receptor beta chains below, sequenced in a study of T cell clonotyping in hematopoietic cell transplantation. This table comes from immunoSEQ multiplex PCR, and its TCRdb copy is limited to in-frame clones, with some not included. The profile shows around 37,000 clones, around 95% of them singletons. Sequencing was performed on peripheral blood mononuclear cells. Receptors originate from a man aged 25 to 40 in good health. Some clones in this sample may be carry-over from other donors' samples.

This clone was recorded once. The V gene is TRBV6-6, the J gene TRBJ2-7; D call uncertain. The CDR3 spans 12 residues. V was cut by 3 bases and J by 7 bases, with 10 bases left in between. Germline loops: CDR1 MNHNY, CDR2 SVGAGI (reference sequence). The CDR3 reads CASSYLGLEQYF. In nucleotides, the CDR3 is TGTGCCAGCAGTTATTTGGGGTTAGAGCAGTACTTC.

V is TRBV2 and J is TRBJ2-3; a weak D match, TRBD2 (6 bases). The CDR3 contains 15 residues. V was clipped by 6 bases and J by 2 bases, with 15 bases between them. CDR1 SNHLY and CDR2 FYNNEI come from the germline V gene. CDR3 protein: CASRSWDSDTDTQYF. The CDR3 DNA sequence: TGTGCCAGCAGGAGTTGGGACTCGGACACAGATACGCAGTATTTT.

V usage is TRBV11-2 and J usage is TRBJ2-3; no definite D call. Trimming took 2 bases from V and 3 from J, leaving 9 bases between them. In germline, CDR1 is SGHAT, CDR2 FQNNGV. The CDR3 has 14 residues. The CDR3 nucleotides read TGTGCCAGCAGCTTATACGTGGAAACAGATACGCAGTATTTT. Translating gives CASSLYVETDTQYF.

V gene TRBV19 combines with J gene TRBJ1-2; perhaps TRBD1 as D (6 bases). CDR1 is LNHDA and CDR2 is SQIVND in the germline V gene (reference sequence). The CDR3 runs 14 residues. Trimming shortened V by 5 bases and J by 5 bases, and 15 bases separated the two germline ends. The CDR3 loop is CASSFRGGGYGYTF. The CDR3 bases are TGTGCCAGTAGTTTCCGAGGGGGAGGGTATGGCTACACCTTC.

The gene calls are TRBV7-9 and TRBJ2-2; 8 bases fit TRBD2. With 7 bases clipped from V and 7 bases from J, the junction kept 11 bases outside the gene matches. From germline, CDR1 is SEHNR and CDR2 FQNEAQ (reference sequence). The CDR3 is 15 residues long. DNA for the CDR3: TGTGCCAGCATATTCAGCGGGAGTCATGACGGGGAGCTGTTTTTT. This gives the protein CASIFSGSHDGELFF.

This chain uses TRBV6-6 with TRBJ1-5, with D possibly TRBD1 on 6 matching bases. Deletions cut 6 bases from V and 1 base from J, with 10 bases between. Per germline, CDR1 MNHNY and CDR2 SVGAGI (reference sequence). The CDR3 is made up of 14 amino acids. The CDR3 protein is CASSTDRSNQPQHF. In nucleotides, the CDR3 is TGTGCCAGCAGCACCGACAGGAGCAATCAGCCCCAGCATTTT.

In DNA, the CDR3 is TGTGCCAGCAGCCACTATAATGTAGCCACTGAAGCTTTCTTT. It codes for CASSHYNVATEAFF. The chain has TRBV11-1 and TRBJ1-1; D remains unclear. V was trimmed by 5 bases and J by 4 bases, leaving 14 bases between them. This CDR3 is built from 14 residues. Germline values: CDR1 SGHAT, CDR2 FQDESV (reference sequence).

This rearrangement joins TRBV25-1 to TRBJ1-3; perhaps TRBD1 as D (6 bases). The CDR3 spans 14 residues. V lost 6 bases, J lost 0 bases, and 9 bases lay in between. The germline V gene has CDR1 MGHDK and CDR2 SYGVNS. The CDR3 is CASRDSYSGNTIYF. In nucleotides, the CDR3 is TGTGCCAGCAGGGACAGTTACTCTGGAAACACCATATATTTT.

This sequence joins TRBV4-1 and TRBJ2-1; 8 positions match TRBD2. V lost 4 bases to trimming and J lost 9 bases; unmatched junction nucleotides: 11. The CDR3 contains 15 residues. The germline V gene encodes CDR1 MGHRA and CDR2 YSYEKL. In DNA form, the CDR3 reads TGCGCCAGCAGCCTAATAAGCGGGAGAGGGGGTGAGCAGTTCTTC. It yields the protein CASSLISGRGGEQFF.

This chain uses TRBV19 with TRBJ2-1; 7 bases are a match to TRBD2. The length of the CDR3 is 15 residues. With V trimmed by 3 bases and J by 4 bases, 6 bases remained unmatched. Germline V gene data show CDR1 as LNHDA and CDR2 as SQIVND (reference sequence). The CDR3 DNA reads as TGTGCCAGTAGTATGCCTAGCGGCTTATACAATGAGCAGTTCTTC. Translation: CASSMPSGLYNEQFF.

The chain combines TRBV19 with TRBJ2-5; D is possibly TRBD1 (5 bases). The V and J ends lost 7 bases and 3 bases respectively, with 12 bases between them. This CDR3 spans 13 amino acids. In germline, CDR1 is LNHDA, CDR2 SQIVND (reference sequence). The CDR3 spells CASKVDSEETQYF. In DNA form, the CDR3 reads TGTGCCAGTAAGGTCGACAGCGAAGAGACCCAGTACTTC.

J is TRBJ1-1 and V is TRBV11-1; D unresolved. The CDR3 is 13 residues long. Trimming took off 1 base at V and 1 base at J, with 4 bases between the two ends. The germline gives CDR1 SGHAT, CDR2 FQDESV (reference sequence). Written as DNA, the CDR3 is TGTGCCAGCAGCTTAGATCCGAACACTGAAGCTTTCTTT. Translation gives CASSLDPNTEAFF.

The chain combines TRBV30 with TRBJ2-1, with D hard to call. The CDR3 loop spans 15 amino acids. CDR1 and CDR2 from the germline V gene are GTSNPN and SVGIG (reference sequence). V gave up 7 bases and J gave up 0 bases, with 16 bases separating them. CDR3: CASTRLLSSYNEQFF. CDR3 coding DNA: TGTGCCTCCACCCGACTCTTGAGCTCCTACAATGAGCAGTTCTTC. Together with reference TRBV30 and TRBJ2-1, the CDR3 gives the full variable domain: SQTIHQWPATLVQPVGSPLSLECTVEGTSNPNLYWYRQAAGRGLQLLFYSVGIGQISSEVPQNLSASRPQDRQFILSSKKLLLSDSGFYLCASTRLLSSYNEQFFGPGTRLTVL.

The chain uses TRBV6-5 and TRBJ2-5; TRBD1 matches 8 bases. The V segment lost 0 bases and the J segment 5 bases; nucleotides outside the gene matches: 8. The CDR3 loop spans 16 amino acids. Germline CDR1 is MNHEY and CDR2 is SVGAGI. The CDR3 DNA reads as TGTGCCAGCAGTTACTCGGCCGGGACAGGTAGTGAGACCCAGTACTTC. Protein product: CASSYSAGTGSETQYF.

This clone was detected once. The chain employs TRBV7-3 and TRBJ2-2; D possibly corresponds to TRBD2 (5 bases). Per germline, CDR1 SGHTA and CDR2 FQGTGA. The V gene lost 0 bases and the J gene lost 1 base, with 6 bases spanning the gap. The CDR3 runs to 15 residues. This chain's CDR3 is CASSLTRGNTGELFF. CDR3 sequence (DNA): TGTGCCAGCAGCTTAACCCGGGGGAACACCGGGGAGCTGTTTTTT.

V is TRBV27 and J is TRBJ1-2; TRBD1 aligns across 11 bases. CDR3 length equals 15 residues. V shed 1 base and J 4 bases; nucleotides not matched to a gene: 2. The V gene's germline CDR1 is MNHEY and CDR2 SMNVEV (reference sequence). The CDR3 loop is CASSLLGQGAYGYTF. CDR3 nucleotides: TGTGCCAGCAGTTTATTAGGACAGGGGGCCTATGGCTACACCTTC.

The chain has TRBV27 and TRBJ1-1; TRBD1 might be the D (5 bases). The CDR3 contains 13 residues. V was trimmed by 5 bases and J by 7 bases, leaving 14 bases between them. Germline V gives CDR1 MNHEY, CDR2 SMNVEV (reference sequence). CDR3 coding DNA: TGTGCCAGCAGTCCGAGGGGACTGTATGAAGCTTTCTTT. It codes for CASSPRGLYEAFF.

This chain connects TRBV6-5 to TRBJ1-4, with D possibly being TRBD1 (6 bases). The V end lost 10 bases, the J end lost 3 bases, and 12 bases lay between the germline ends. CDR3 length equals 13 residues. Germline V gives CDR1 MNHEY, CDR2 SVGAGI. CDR3 DNA: TGTGCCACCGCGGACAGACCTAATGAAAAACTGTTTTTT. This gives the protein CATADRPNEKLFF.

The genes are TRBV11-2 and TRBJ2-4, with 7 positions matching TRBD1. The CDR3 has 14 amino acids. Germline V CDR1 and CDR2: SGHAT, FQNNGV. V dropped 5 bases and J dropped 9; count of bases not matched to a gene: 10. The CDR3 reads CASSDPRGIGIQYF. As DNA, the CDR3 is TGTGCCAGCAGCGACCCCAGGGGGATCGGCATTCAGTACTTC. Drawing the rest from reference TRBV11-2 and TRBJ2-4, the complete variable domain is EAGVAQSPRYKIIEKRQSVAFWCNPISGHATLYWYQQILGQGPKLLIQFQNNGVVDDSQLPKDRFSAERLKGVDSTLKIQPAKLEDSAVYLCASSDPRGIGIQYFGAGTRLSVL.

V usage is TRBV5-1 and J usage is TRBJ1-1, with D unresolved. Germline loops: CDR1 SGHRS, CDR2 YFSETQ. The CDR3 contains 14 residues. Between the trimmed V and J ends, which lost 4 bases and 1 base, there was a span of 11 bases. The CDR3 DNA sequence: TGCGCCAGCAGCGAAACCATCGGGAACACTGAAGCTTTCTTT. Translation: CASSETIGNTEAFF.

CDR3 residues: CASSFGTSWASTGELFF. CDR3 coding DNA: TGTGCCAGCAGCTTTGGGACTAGCTGGGCATCCACCGGGGAGCTGTTTTTT. The chain has TRBV5-8 and TRBJ2-2, with 9 bases aligning to TRBD2. The CDR3 is made up of 17 amino acids. Germline trimming cut 2 bases from V and 4 bases from J; bases unmatched to any gene: 9. CDR1 and CDR2 (germline): SGHTS, YDEGEE.

The rearrangement joins TRBV6-5 to TRBJ1-5; tentative D call: TRBD1 (6 bases). Trimming removed 6 bases at V and 4 bases at J, with 16 bases between. CDR3 size: 15 residues. Germline V gene data show CDR1 as MNHEY and CDR2 as SVGAGI. The CDR3 nucleotides read TGTGCCAGCAGCCCTATCGGTAGGGGGAATCAGCCCCAGCATTTT. This encodes CASSPIGRGNQPQHF.

The chain uses TRBV7-8 and TRBJ2-7; TRBD1 is a possible D gene (6 bases). V was trimmed by 2 bases and J by 1 base, leaving 12 bases between them. The CDR3 spans 15 residues. Germline V gene data show CDR1 as SGHVS and CDR2 as FQNEAQ. The CDR3 region is CASSLWPGTSYEQYF. The DNA of the CDR3 is TGTGCCAGCAGCTTATGGCCTGGGACATCCTACGAGCAGTACTTC.

This sequence joins TRBV6-4 and TRBJ2-6, with a weak D call TRBD2 (5 bases). V dropped 5 bases and J dropped 0 bases, with 11 bases sitting between them. Germline values: CDR1 MRHNA, CDR2 SNTAGT. The CDR3 is 16 residues long. DNA for the CDR3: TGTGCCAGCAGTCCCGGGGTCTCCTCTGGGGCCAACGTCCTGACTTTC. This gives the protein CASSPGVSSGANVLTF.

The rearrangement uses TRBV7-3 and TRBJ2-3; 8 bases align to TRBD2. With V trimmed by 1 base and J by 2 bases, 5 bases remained unmatched. Germline V lookup: CDR1 SGHTA, CDR2 FQGTGA. This CDR3 comprises 16 residues. In DNA form, the CDR3 reads TGTGCCAGCAGCTTAAACGGGAGGGGGATCACAGATACGCAGTATTTT. Translating gives CASSLNGRGITDTQYF.

The chain uses TRBV7-2 and TRBJ2-1; 12 bases line up with TRBD2. The CDR3 totals 15 residues. The V gene end was trimmed by 2 bases and the J gene end by 10 bases; junction bases not matched to a gene: 6. Germline V gene lookup returns CDR1 SGHTA and CDR2 FQGNSA. Here the CDR3 reads CASSLSGTSGPEQFF. CDR3 nucleotide sequence: TGTGCCAGCAGCTTAAGTGGGACTAGCGGGCCAGAGCAGTTCTTC.

The J gene is TRBJ1-2, the V gene TRBV19; TRBD1 aligns across 10 bases. Looked up from germline, CDR1 is LNHDA and CDR2 is SQIVND (reference sequence). The CDR3 length is 13 residues. With V trimmed by 6 bases and J by 4 bases, 2 bases remained unmatched. The CDR3 loop reads CASRRQGAYGYTF. In nucleotides, the CDR3 is TGTGCCAGTAGACGACAGGGGGCCTATGGCTACACCTTC.

CDR3 DNA: TGTGCCAGCAAATTACAGTCTCCTGGGGCCAACGTCCTGACTTTC. Encoded protein: CASKLQSPGANVLTF. This rearrangement joins TRBV6-5 to TRBJ2-6; D gene ambiguous. Between the trimmed V and J ends, which lost 7 bases and 2 bases, there was a span of 12 bases. Looked up from germline, CDR1 is MNHEY and CDR2 is SVGAGI. The CDR3 is 15 amino acids.

The chain joins TRBV18 to TRBJ1-1; no clear D gene. The CDR3 length is 11 residues. CDR1 is KGHSH and CDR2 is LQKENI in the germline V gene. V lost 3 bases to trimming and J lost 3 bases, with 2 bases between them. This CDR3 reads CASSPDTEAFF. The CDR3 DNA reads as TGTGCCAGCTCACCGGACACTGAAGCTTTCTTT.

The rearrangement uses TRBV5-6 and TRBJ2-7, with 9 bases that match TRBD1. J gave up 4 bases and V 0 bases, and 5 bases lay outside the gene matches. Germline V gene lookup returns CDR1 SGHDT and CDR2 YYEEEE. This CDR3 is built from 15 residues. The CDR3 DNA follows: TGTGCCAGCAGCTTGGGGGACAGGGATGGGTACGAGCAGTACTTC. This encodes CASSLGDRDGYEQYF.